This TCR beta chain was sequenced during a study of T cells in severe cutaneous drug reactions. Overall study: Patients were recruited from Taiwan, Thailand and Europe between about 2011 and 2018. Study-level findings and limits: In carbamazepine-induced Stevens-Johnson syndrome or toxic epidermal necrolysis, TRBV12-4 averaged about 30% in blister cells and roughly 5.4% in PBMC.

The donors had carbamazepine-induced Stevens-Johnson syndrome or toxic epidermal necrolysis. Libraries were made by iRepertoire multiplex PCR with TCR subtype-specific primers for bulk and single-cell sequencing. From the multiplex PCR reads, TCRdb lists one entry per CDR3 protein and no DNA. The listing records more than 3,000 distinct CDR3 sequences. Notes on this clonotype: What it binds is not known.

Germline CDR1 is MDHEN and CDR2 is SYDVKM. The CDR3 sequence is 19 residues long. The material sequenced was PBMCs. The rearrangement links TRBV28 to TRBJ1-5; the D gene TCRdb calls, TRBD1, cannot be checked with no DNA. The TCR was taken from a human donor with Stevens-Johnson syndrome, a severe cutaneous drug reaction. The CDR3 region is CASSSRDRGAYLLNQPQHF.